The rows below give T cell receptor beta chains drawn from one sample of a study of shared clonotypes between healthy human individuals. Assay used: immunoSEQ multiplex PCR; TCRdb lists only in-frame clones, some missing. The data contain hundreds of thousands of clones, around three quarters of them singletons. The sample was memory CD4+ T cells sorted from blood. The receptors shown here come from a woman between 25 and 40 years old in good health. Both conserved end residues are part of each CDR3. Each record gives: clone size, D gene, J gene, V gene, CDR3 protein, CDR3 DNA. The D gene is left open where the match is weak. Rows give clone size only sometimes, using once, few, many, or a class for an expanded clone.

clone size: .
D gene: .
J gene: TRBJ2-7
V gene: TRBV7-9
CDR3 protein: CASSLDTAVYEQYF
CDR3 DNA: TGTGCCAGCAGCTTAGACACGGCCGTCTACGAGCAGTACTTC

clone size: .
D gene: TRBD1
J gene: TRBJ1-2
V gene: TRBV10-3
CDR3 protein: CAISEAGTGGGYGYTF
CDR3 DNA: TGTGCCATCAGTGAAGCCGGGACAGGGGGTGGATATGGCTACACCTTC

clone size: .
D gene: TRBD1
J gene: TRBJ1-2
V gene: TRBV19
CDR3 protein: CASSTRDSLYYGYTF
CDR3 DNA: TGTGCCAGTAGTACCCGGGACAGCCTCTACTATGGCTACACCTTC

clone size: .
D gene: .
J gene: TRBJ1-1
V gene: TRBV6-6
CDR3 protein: CASSSDPRQNTEAFF
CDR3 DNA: TGTGCCAGCAGTTCGGACCCGAGACAGAACACTGAAGCTTTCTTT

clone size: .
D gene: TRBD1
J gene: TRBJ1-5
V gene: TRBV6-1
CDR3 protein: CASSVDRADNQPQHF
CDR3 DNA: TGTGCCAGCAGTGTTGACAGGGCGGACAATCAGCCCCAGCATTTT

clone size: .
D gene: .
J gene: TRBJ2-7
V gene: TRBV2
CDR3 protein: CASRPGRSSYEQYF
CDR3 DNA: TGTGCCAGCAGACCAGGGAGAAGCTCCTACGAGCAGTACTTC

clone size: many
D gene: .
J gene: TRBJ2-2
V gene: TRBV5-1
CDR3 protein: CASSLGWQGSRTGELFF
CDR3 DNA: TGCGCCAGCAGCTTGGGTTGGCAGGGGAGTAGGACCGGGGAGCTGTTTTTT

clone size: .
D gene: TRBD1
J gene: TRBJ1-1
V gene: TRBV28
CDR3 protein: CASSKPGQGASEAFF
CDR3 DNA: TGTGCCAGCAGCAAACCGGGACAGGGGGCCTCTGAAGCTTTCTTT

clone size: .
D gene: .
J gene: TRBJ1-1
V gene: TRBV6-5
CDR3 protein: CASSLDGTKTEAFF
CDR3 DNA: TGTGCCAGCAGTCTTGACGGGACGAAAACTGAAGCTTTCTTT

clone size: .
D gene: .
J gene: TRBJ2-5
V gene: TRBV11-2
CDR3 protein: CASSRDQQETQYF
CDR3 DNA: TGTGCCAGCAGTCGGGACCAACAAGAGACCCAGTACTTC

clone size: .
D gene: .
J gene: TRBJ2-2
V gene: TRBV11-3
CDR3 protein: CASSRILPSNTGELFF
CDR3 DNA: TGTGCCAGCAGCCGAATACTACCGTCGAACACCGGGGAGCTGTTTTTT

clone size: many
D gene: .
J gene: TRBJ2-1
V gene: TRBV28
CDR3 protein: CASSGARGNEQFF
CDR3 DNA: TGTGCCAGCAGTGGTGCCAGGGGCAATGAGCAGTTCTTC

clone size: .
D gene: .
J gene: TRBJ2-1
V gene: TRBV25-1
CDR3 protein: CASSGDPSAESYNEQFF
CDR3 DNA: TGTGCCAGCAGTGGGGACCCTTCCGCGGAATCCTACAATGAGCAGTTCTTC

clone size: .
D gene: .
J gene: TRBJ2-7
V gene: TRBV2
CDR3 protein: CASNPGLGLGEQYF
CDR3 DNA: TGTGCCAGCAACCCGGGGCTTGGATTAGGCGAGCAGTACTTC

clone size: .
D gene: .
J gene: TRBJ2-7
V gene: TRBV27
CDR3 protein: CASSPRQASYEQYF
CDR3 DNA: TGTGCCAGCAGTCCAAGACAGGCCTCCTACGAGCAGTACTTC

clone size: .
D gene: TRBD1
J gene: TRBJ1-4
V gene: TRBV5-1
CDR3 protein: CASSPGQGPEKLFF
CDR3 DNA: TGCGCCAGCAGCCCGGGACAGGGTCCAGAAAAACTGTTTTTT

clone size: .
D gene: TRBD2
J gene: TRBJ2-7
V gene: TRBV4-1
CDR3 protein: CASSQDSAGGSYEQYF
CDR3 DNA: TGCGCCAGCAGCCAAGATAGCGCGGGAGGTTCCTACGAGCAGTACTTC

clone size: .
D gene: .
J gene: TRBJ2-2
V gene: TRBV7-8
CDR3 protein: CASSLMGMYGELFF
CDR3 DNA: TGTGCCAGCAGCTTGATGGGAATGTACGGGGAGCTGTTTTTT

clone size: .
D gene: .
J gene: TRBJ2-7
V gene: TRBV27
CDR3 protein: CASSLFGSFLPEQYF
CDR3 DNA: TGTGCCAGCAGTTTATTTGGTAGCTTCCTCCCCGAGCAGTACTTC

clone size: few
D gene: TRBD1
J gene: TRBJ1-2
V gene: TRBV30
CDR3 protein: CAWSRQGAHGYTF
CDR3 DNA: TGTGCCTGGAGTCGACAGGGGGCTCATGGCTACACCTTC

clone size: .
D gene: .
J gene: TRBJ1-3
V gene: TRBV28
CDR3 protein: CASSLGGNTIYF
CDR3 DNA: TGTGCCAGCAGTCTAGGGGGAAACACCATATATTTT

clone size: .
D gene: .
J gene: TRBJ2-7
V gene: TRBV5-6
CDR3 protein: CASSLAGADYEQYF
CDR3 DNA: TGTGCCAGCAGCTTGGCGGGCGCAGACTACGAGCAGTACTTC

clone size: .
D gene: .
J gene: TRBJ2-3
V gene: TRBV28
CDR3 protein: CASSLPGRKGDTQYF
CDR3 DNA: TGTGCCAGCAGTTTACCGGGGAGGAAAGGGGATACGCAGTATTTT

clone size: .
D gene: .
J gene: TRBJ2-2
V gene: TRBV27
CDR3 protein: CASSSFPLRRAGELFF
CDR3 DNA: TGTGCCAGCAGCTCATTCCCCCTAAGGCGCGCCGGGGAGCTGTTTTTT

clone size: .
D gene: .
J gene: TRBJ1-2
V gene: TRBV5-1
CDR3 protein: CASSLGTGTSYGYTF
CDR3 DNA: TGCGCCAGCAGCTTGGGGACGGGAACCTCTTATGGCTACACCTTC

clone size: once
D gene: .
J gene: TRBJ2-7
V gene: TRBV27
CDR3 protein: CASSLRPAWNEQYF
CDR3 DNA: TGTGCCAGCAGTCTAAGACCCGCTTGGAACGAGCAGTACTTC

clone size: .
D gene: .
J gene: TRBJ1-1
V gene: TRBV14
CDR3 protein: CASSQGQGMNTEAFF
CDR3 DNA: TGTGCCAGCAGCCAAGGTCAGGGGATGAACACTGAAGCTTTCTTT

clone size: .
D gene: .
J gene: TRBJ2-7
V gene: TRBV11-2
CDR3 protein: CASRGRRNQAYEQYF
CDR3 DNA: TGTGCCAGCAGAGGTAGGAGGAATCAAGCCTACGAGCAGTACTTC

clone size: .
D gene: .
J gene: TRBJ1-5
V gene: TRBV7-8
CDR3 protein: CASSPQGSQPQHF
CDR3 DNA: TGTGCCAGCAGCCCACAGGGAAGTCAGCCCCAGCATTTT

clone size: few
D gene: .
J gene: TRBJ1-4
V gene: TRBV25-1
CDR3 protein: CASSERQATNEKLFF
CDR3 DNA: TGTGCCAGCAGTGAACGACAGGCAACTAATGAAAAACTGTTTTTT

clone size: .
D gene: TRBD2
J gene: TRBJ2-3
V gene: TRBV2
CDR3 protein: CASSRQGGRTNTQYF
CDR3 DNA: TGTGCCAGCAGCCGGCAGGGCGGGAGAACAAATACGCAGTATTTT

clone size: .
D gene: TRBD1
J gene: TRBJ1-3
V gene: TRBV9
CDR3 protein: CASSLSTGTGNTIYF
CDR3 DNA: TGTGCCAGCAGCTTATCGACAGGGACTGGAAACACCATATATTTT

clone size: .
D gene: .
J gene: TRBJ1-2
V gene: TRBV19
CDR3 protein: CASSIPPTGTLDGYTF
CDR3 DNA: TGTGCCAGTAGTATCCCCCCGACCGGGACCTTAGATGGCTACACCTTC

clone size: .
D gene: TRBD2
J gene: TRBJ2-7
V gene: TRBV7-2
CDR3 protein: CASSLALRGRDYEQYF
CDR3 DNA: TGTGCCAGCAGCTTAGCGCTCCGCGGGAGGGATTACGAGCAGTACTTC

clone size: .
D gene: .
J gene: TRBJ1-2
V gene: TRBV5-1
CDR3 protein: CASSLFPFHGYTF
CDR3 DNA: TGCGCCAGCAGCTTGTTCCCGTTTCATGGCTACACCTTC

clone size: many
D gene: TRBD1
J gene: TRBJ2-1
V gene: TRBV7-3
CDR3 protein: CASSTDRGQYNEQFF
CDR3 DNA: TGTGCCAGCAGCACGGACAGGGGACAATACAATGAGCAGTTCTTC

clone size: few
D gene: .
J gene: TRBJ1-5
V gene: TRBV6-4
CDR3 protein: CASSEGSNQPQHF
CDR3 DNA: TGTGCCAGCAGTGAAGGGAGCAATCAGCCCCAGCATTTT

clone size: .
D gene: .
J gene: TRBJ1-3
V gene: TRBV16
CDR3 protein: CASSQFQSSGNTIYF
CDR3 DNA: TGTGCCAGCAGCCAATTCCAAAGCTCTGGAAACACCATATATTTT

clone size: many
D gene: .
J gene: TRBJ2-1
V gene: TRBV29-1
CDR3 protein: CSVDGQGTNEQFF
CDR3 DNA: TGCAGCGTTGATGGGCAGGGGACCAATGAGCAGTTCTTC

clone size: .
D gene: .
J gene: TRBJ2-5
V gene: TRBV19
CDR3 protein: CASSISEGEGETQYF
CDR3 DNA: TGTGCCAGTAGTATTTCCGAGGGGGAAGGCGAGACCCAGTACTTC

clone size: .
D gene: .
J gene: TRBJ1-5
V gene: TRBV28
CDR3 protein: CASSSPEWSNQPQHF
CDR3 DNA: TGTGCCAGCAGTTCCCCCGAATGGAGCAATCAGCCCCAGCATTTT

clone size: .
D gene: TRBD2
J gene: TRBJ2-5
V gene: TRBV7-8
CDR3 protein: CASSLGAAGPQETQYF
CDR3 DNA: TGTGCCAGCAGCTTAGGGGCAGCGGGACCCCAAGAGACCCAGTACTTC

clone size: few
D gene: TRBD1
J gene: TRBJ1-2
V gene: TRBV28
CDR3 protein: CASSPTLGTGYGYTF
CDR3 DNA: TGTGCCAGCAGCCCAACCCTGGGGACAGGGTATGGCTACACCTTC

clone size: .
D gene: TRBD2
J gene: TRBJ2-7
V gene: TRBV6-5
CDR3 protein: CASTSGTSPYEQYF
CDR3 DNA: TGTGCCAGCACCTCCGGGACTAGCCCCTACGAGCAGTACTTC

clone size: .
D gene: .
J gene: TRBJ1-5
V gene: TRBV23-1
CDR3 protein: CASSQSWGGSNQPQHF
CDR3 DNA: TGCGCCAGCAGTCAATCGTGGGGGGGAAGCAATCAGCCCCAGCATTTT